This T cell receptor beta chain appears in the sequencing data of a study of CD8 T cells in Susac syndrome. The CDR3 length is 13 residues. Trimming removed 2 bases from V and 1 base from J, with 8 bases in between. The germline V gene has CDR1 DFQATT and CDR2 SNEGSKA (reference sequence). The RNA, about 0.45 to 1 ug, was put through reverse transcription using random hexamers. TCRdb recomputed calls from the immunoSEQ multiplex PCR reads with MiXCR, one row per CDR3 protein. Among about 250,000 distinct CDR3 sequences listed, around 95% were seen once. Sequencing was performed on CD4+ T cells from PBMCs. This sequence originates from a human donor with multiple sclerosis. This chain uses TRBV20-1 with TRBJ1-1, with a weak D call TRBD1 (5 bases). The CDR3 sequence: CSARRDANTEAFF. The CDR3, as DNA: TGCAGTGCTAGACGGGACGCGAACACTGAAGCTTTCTTT.